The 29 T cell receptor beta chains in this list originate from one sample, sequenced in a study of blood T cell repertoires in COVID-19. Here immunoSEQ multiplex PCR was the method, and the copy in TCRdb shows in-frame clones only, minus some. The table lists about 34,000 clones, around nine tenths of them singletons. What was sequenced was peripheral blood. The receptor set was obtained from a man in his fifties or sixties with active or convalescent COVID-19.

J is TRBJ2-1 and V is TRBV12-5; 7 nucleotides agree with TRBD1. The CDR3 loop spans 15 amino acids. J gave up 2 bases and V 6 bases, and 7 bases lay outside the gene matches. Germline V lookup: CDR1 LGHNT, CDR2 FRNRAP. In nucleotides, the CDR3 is TGTGCTAGTGGCCCTCGCCAGGGGGCCTACAATGAGCAGTTCTTC. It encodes CASGPRQGAYNEQFF.

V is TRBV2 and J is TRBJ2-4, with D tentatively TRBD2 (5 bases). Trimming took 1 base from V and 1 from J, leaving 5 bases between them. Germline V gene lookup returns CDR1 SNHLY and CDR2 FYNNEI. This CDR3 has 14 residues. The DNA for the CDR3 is TGTGCCAGCAGTGAAGAGCGGGCCAAAAACATTCAGTACTTC. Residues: CASSEERAKNIQYF.

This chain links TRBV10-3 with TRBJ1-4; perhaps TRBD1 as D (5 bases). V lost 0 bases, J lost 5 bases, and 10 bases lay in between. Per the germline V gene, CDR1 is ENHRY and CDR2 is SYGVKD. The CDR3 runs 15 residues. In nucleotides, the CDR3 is TGTGCCATCAGTGAGTCGCCGGGGGGGAATGAAAAACTGTTTTTT. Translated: CAISESPGGNEKLFF.

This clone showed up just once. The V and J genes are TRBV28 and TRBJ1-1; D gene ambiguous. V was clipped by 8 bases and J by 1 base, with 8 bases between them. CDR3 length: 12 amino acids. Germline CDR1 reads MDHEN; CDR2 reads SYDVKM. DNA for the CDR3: TGTGCCAGCTCCAACTCGAACACTGAAGCTTTCTTT. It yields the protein CASSNSNTEAFF.

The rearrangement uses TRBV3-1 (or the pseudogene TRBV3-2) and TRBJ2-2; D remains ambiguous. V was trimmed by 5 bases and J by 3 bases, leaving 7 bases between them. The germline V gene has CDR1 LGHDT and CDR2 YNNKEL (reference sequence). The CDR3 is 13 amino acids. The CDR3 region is CASSITDTGELFF. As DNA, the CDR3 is TGTGCCAGCAGCATTACAGACACCGGGGAGCTGTTTTTT.

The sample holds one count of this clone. This CDR3 reads CASSSGGDPKAFF. The CDR3 coding sequence is TGCGCCAGCAGCTCGGGAGGAGACCCGAAAGCTTTCTTT. The chain couples TRBV5-1 to TRBJ1-1; the D is unclear. CDR1 and CDR2 (germline): SGHRS, YFSETQ. The CDR3 has 13 residues. Trimming pared 3 bases from V and 9 bases from J, leaving 15 bases between.

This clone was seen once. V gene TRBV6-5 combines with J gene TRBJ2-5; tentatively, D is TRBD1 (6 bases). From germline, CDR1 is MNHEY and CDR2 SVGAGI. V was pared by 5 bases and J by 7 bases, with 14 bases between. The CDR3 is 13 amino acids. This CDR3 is CASSLREGGTQYF. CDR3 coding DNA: TGTGCCAGCAGTCTCAGGGAAGGGGGGACCCAGTACTTC.

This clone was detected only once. The CDR3 reads CASTPREDTGELFF. The CDR3, as DNA: TGTGCCAGCACCCCCAGGGAGGACACCGGGGAGCTGTTTTTT. The chain employs TRBV27 and TRBJ2-2, with a possible D match to TRBD2 (6 bases). CDR3 length: 14 residues. Between the trimmed V and J ends, which lost 7 bases and 3 bases, there was a span of 12 bases. Per germline, CDR1 MNHEY and CDR2 SMNVEV (reference sequence).

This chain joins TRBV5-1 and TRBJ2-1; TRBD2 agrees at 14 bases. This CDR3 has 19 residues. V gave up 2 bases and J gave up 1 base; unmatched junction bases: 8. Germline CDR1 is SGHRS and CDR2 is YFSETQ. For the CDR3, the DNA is TGCGCCAGCAGCTTCCCCGGGACTAGCGGGGGTGAGTCCTACAATGAGCAGTTCTTC. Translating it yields CASSFPGTSGGESYNEQFF.

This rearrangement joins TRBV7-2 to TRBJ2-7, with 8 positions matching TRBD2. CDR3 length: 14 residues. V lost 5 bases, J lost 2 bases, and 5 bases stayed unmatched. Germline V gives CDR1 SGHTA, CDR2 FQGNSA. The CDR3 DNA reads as TGTGCCAGCAGCCGCGAGGGACTAGCCTACGAGCAGTACTTC. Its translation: CASSREGLAYEQYF.

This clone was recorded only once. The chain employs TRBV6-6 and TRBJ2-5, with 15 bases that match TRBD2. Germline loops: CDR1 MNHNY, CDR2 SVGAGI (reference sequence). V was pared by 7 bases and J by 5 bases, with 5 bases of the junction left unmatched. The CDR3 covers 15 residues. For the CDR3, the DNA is TGTGCCAGCACTGGGACTAGCGGGAGGCTGGAGACCCAGTACTTC. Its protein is CASTGTSGRLETQYF.

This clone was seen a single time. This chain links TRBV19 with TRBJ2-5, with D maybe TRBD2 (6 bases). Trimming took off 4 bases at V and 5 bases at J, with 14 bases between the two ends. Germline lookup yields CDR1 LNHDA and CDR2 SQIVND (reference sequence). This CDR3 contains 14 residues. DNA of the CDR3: TGTGCCAGTAGTAACCGGGACTCCTGGGAGACCCAGTACTTC. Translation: CASSNRDSWETQYF.

The CDR3 nucleotides read TGTGCCAGTAGTAGTCAGGGCTATGGCTACACCTTC. Encoded protein: CASSSQGYGYTF. The J gene is TRBJ1-2, the V gene TRBV19; D might be TRBD1 (5 bases). The CDR3 length is 12 residues. Germline CDR1 and CDR2: LNHDA and SQIVND (reference sequence). Trimming cost V 4 bases and J 4 bases, with 7 bases left between them.

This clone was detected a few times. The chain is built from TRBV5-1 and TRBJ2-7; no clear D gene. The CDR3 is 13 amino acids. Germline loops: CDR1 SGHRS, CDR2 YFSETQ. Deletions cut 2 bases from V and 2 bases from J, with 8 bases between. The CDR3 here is CASSFELPYEQYF. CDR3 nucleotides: TGCGCCAGCAGCTTCGAACTACCCTACGAGCAGTACTTC.

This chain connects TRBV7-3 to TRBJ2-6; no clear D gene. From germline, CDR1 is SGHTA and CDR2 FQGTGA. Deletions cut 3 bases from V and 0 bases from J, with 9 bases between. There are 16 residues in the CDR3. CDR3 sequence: CASSFFPNSGANVLTF. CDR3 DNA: TGTGCCAGCAGCTTTTTTCCAAACTCTGGGGCCAACGTCCTGACTTTC.

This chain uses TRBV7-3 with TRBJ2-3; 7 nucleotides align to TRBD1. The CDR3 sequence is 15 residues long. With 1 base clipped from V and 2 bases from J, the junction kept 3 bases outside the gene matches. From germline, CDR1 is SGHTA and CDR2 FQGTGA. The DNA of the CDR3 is TGTGCCAGCAGCTTAAGAGGGGGCTACACAGATACGCAGTATTTT. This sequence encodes CASSLRGGYTDTQYF.

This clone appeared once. In DNA, the CDR3 is TGCAGTGCTAGTCTACGCGCAGAAAAACTGTTTTTT. This sequence encodes CSASLRAEKLFF. The chain uses TRBV20-1 and TRBJ1-4; D gene uncertain. V lost 3 bases to trimming and J lost 8 bases, with 10 bases between them. Per the germline V gene, CDR1 is DFQATT and CDR2 is SNEGSKA (reference sequence). The CDR3 contains 12 residues.

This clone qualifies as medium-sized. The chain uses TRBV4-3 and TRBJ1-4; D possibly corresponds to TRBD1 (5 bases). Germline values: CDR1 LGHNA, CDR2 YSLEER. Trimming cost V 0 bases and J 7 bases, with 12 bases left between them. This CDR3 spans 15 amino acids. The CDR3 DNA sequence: TGCGCCAGCAGCCAAGATGGAGGGGCTCGTGAAAAACTGTTTTTT. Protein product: CASSQDGGAREKLFF.

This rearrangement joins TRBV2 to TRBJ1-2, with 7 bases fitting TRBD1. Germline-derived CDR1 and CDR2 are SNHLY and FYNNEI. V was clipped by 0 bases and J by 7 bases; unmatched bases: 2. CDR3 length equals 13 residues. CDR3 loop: CASSEATGTGYTF. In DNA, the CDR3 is TGTGCCAGCAGTGAAGCGACAGGGACTGGCTACACCTTC.

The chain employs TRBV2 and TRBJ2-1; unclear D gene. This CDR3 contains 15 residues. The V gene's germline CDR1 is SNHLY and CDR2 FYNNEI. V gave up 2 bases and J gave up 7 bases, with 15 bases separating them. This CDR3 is CASSEHGSLANEQFF. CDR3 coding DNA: TGTGCCAGCAGTGAACACGGTTCTCTTGCTAATGAGCAGTTCTTC.

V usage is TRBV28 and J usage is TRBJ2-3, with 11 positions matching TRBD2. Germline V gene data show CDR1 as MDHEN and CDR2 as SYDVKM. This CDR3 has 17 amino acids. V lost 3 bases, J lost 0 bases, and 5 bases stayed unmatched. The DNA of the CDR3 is TGTGCCAGCAGTTTTCTTGGGACTAGCGGAAGCACAGATACGCAGTATTTT. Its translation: CASSFLGTSGSTDTQYF.

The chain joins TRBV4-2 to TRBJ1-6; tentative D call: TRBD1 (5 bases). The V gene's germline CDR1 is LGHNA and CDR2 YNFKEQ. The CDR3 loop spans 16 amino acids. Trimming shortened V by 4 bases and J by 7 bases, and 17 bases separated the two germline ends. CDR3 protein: CASSLSEQGLNSPLHF. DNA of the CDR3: TGTGCCAGCAGCCTTTCGGAGCAGGGTTTAAATTCACCCCTCCACTTT.

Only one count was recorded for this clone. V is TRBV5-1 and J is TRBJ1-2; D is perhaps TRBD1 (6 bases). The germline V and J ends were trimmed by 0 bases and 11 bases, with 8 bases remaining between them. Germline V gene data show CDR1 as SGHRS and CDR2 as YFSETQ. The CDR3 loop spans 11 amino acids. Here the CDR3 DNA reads TGCGCCAGCAGCTTGGCAGGGGAGTACACCTTC. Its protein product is CASSLAGEYTF.

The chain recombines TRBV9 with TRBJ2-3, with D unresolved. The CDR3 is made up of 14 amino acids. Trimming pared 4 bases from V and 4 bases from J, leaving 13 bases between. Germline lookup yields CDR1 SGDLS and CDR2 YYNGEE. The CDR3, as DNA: TGTGCCAGCAGCAGAGAGGTGTTATCAGATACGCAGTATTTT. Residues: CASSREVLSDTQYF.

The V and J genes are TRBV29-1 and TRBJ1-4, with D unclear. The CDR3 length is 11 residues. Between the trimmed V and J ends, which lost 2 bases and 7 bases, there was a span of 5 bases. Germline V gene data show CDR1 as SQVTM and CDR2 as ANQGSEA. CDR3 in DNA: TGCAGCGTTGAACGTATTGAAAAACTGTTTTTT. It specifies CSVERIEKLFF.

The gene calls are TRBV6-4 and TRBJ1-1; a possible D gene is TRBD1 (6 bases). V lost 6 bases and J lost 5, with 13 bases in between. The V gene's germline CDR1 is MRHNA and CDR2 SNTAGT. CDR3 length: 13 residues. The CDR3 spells CASRAGVRTEAFF. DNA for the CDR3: TGTGCCAGCAGGGCAGGGGTGAGGACTGAAGCTTTCTTT.

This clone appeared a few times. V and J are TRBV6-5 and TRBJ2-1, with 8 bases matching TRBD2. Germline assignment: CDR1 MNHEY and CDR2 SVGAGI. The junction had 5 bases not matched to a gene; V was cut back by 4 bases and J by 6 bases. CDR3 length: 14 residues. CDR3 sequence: CASSSSGTSNEQFF. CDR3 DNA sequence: TGTGCCAGCAGTTCTTCCGGGACTAGCAATGAGCAGTTCTTC.

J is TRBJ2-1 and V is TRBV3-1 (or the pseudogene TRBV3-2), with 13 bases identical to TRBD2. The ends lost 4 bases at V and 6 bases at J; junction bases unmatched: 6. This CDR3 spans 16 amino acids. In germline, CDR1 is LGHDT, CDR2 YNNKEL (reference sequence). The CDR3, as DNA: TGTGCCAGCAGCCCGCTGACTAGCGGGAGGCCCAATGAGCAGTTCTTC. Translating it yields CASSPLTSGRPNEQFF.

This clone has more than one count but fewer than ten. The CDR3 DNA reads as TGCGCCAGCAGCCCAAAATGGACAGACTCGAACACCGGGGAGCTGTTTTTT. Its protein product is CASSPKWTDSNTGELFF. V usage is TRBV5-1 and J usage is TRBJ2-2, with TRBD1 as a possible D gene (6 bases). Germline loops: CDR1 SGHRS, CDR2 YFSETQ. There are 17 residues in the CDR3. Trimming cost V 4 bases and J 0 bases, with 16 bases left between them.